This entry describes one T cell receptor (beta chain). It lacks a known antigen. Qualities for individual bases were not recorded, and no much larger clone is one base off. The immunoSEQ assay was used to amplify and sequence the TCR beta locus, producing bulk TCR Vbeta CDR3 data. Per the original workflow: Non-productive CDR3s, sequences shorter than 7 amino acids, and those not starting with C or ending with F/W were excluded. Only specimens with at least 1000 reads were analysed, and clonotypes were defined at the amino acid level. Clonality was calculated as 1 minus Pielou's evenness. To equalize library sizes, abundance-weighted random subsampling with replacement was performed and repeated 100 times so that 95% confidence intervals could be reported. The Morisita overlap index was used to quantify repertoire overlap, and the top 40 clones in each specimen were examined for overlap with the irAE. What TCRdb holds here is the immuneACCESS table cut down to in-frame rearrangements. Part of the clones is not present; checked against another copy, under half of the missing clones reflect an unresolved V gene, and the others are unexplained. That table is the source of V, J and clone size, and D and trimming were worked out from the DNA. The table for this sample lists roughly 20,000 clones; around nine tenths of them were counted only once. The top ten clonotypes cover approximately 1.4% of the sample.

The data were obtained in a study of T cells in tumors and immune-related adverse events (dated by TCRdb to 2020 to 2023). CDR1 and CDR2 (MDHEN, SYDVKM) derive from the germline V gene. Relative to germline, V is 2 bases shorter and J is 5 bases shorter, with 18 bases between their ends. From the cysteine up to the phenylalanine, the CDR3 has a length of 16 residues. CDR3 DNA is the only sequence kept; it has 48 bases, read in frame from the first base. This sample's treatment or condition label indicates: nivolumab (PD-1 blockade) given before sampling. The DNeasy Blood and Tissue Kit was used to extract DNA from formalin-fixed paraffin-embedded specimens.

This chain is built from TRBV28 and TRBJ1-1; TRBD1 is a weak D gene call, 6 bases matching. The material sequenced was lymph node tissue, taken from a patient treated with anti-PD-1 therapy. The receptor was isolated from a female donor with metastatic renal cell carcinoma. DNA sequence: TGTGCCAGCAGTTTAAGATGGAGGGGGGGAGGAACTGAAGCTTTCTTT. This is translated as CASSLRWRGGGTEAFF. With the portions outside the CDR3 filled from the reference TRBV28 and TRBJ1-1 genes, the complete variable region becomes DVKVTQSSRYLVKRTGEKVFLECVQDMDHENMFWYRQDPGLGLRLIYFSYDVKMKEKGDIPEGYSVSREKKERFSLILESASTNQTSMYLCASSLRWRGGGTEAFFGQGTRLTVV.